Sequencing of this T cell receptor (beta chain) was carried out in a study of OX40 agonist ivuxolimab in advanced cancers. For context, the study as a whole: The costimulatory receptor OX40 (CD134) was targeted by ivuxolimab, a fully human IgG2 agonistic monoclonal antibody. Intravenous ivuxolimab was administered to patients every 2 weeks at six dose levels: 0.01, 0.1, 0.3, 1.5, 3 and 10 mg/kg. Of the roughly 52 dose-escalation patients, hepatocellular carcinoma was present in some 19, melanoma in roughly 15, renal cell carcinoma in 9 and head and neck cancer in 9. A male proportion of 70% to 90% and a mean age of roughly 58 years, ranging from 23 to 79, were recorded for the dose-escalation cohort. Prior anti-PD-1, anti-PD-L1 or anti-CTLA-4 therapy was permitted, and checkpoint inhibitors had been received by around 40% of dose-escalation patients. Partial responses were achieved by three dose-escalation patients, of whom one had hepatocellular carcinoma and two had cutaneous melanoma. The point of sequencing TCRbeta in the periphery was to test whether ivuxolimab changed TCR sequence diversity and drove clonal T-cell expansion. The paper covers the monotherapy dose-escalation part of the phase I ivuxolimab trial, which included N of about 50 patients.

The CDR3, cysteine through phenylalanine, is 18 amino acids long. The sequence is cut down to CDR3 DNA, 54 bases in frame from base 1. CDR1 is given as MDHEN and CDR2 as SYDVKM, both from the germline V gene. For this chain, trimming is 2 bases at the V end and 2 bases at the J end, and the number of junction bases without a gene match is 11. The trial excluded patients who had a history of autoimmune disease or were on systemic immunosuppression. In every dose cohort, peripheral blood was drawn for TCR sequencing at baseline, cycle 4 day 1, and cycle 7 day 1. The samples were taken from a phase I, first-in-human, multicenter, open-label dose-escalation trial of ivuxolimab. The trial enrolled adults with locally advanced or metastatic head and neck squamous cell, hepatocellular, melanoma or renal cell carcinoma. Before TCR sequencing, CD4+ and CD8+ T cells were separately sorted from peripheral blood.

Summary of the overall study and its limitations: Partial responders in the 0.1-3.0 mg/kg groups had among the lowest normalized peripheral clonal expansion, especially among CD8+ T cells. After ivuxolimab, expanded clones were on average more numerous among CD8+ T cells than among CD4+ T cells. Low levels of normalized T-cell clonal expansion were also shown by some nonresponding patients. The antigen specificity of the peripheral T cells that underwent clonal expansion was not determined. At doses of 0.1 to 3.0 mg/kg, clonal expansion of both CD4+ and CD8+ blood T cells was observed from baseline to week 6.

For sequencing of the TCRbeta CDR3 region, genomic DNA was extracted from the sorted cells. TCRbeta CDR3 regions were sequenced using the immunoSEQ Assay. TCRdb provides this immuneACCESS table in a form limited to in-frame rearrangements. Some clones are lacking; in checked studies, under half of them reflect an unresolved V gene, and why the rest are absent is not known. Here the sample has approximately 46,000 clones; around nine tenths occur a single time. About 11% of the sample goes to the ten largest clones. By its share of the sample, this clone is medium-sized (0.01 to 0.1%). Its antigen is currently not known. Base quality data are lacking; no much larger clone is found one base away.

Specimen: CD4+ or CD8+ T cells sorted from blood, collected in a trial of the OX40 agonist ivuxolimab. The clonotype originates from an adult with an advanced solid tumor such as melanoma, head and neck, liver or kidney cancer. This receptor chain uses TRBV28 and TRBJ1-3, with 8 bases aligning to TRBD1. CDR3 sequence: CASSLGPAGGRTGNTIYF. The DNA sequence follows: TGTGCCAGCAGTTTAGGGCCTGCAGGGGGCAGAACTGGAAACACCATATATTTT.